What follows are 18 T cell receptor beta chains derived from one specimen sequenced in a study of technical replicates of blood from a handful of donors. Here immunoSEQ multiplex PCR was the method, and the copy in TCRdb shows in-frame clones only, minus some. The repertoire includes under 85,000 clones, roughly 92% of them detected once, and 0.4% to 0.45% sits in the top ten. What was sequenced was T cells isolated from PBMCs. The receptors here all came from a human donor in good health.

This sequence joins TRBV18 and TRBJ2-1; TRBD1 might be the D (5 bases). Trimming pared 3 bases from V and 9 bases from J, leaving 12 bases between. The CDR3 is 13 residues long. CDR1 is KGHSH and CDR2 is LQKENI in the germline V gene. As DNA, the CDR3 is TGTGCCAGCTCACCTCTCTGGACACCTGAGCAGTTCTTC. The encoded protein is CASSPLWTPEQFF.

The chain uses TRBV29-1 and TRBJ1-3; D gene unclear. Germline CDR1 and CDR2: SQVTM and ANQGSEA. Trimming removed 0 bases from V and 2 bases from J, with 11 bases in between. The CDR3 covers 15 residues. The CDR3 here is CSVEDPQVPGNTIYF. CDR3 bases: TGCAGCGTTGAAGATCCCCAGGTACCTGGAAACACCATATATTTT.

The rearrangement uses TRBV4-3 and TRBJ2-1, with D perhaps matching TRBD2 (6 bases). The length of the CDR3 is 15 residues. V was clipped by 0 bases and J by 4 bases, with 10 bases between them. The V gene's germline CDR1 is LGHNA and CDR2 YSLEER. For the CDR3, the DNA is TGCGCCAGCAGCCAAGAGGGGGGTTGGTACAATGAGCAGTTCTTC. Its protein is CASSQEGGWYNEQFF.

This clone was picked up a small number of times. DNA for the CDR3: TGTGCCAGCAGCGTATCAGCGAATACCTACGAGCAGTACTTC. Encoded protein: CASSVSANTYEQYF. This chain uses TRBV9 with TRBJ2-7, with D unclear. V was pared by 1 base and J by 2 bases, with 10 bases between. Germline V gives CDR1 SGDLS, CDR2 YYNGEE. This CDR3 has 14 residues. Full variable domain (missing parts from reference TRBV9 and TRBJ2-7): DSGVTQTPKHLITATGQRVTLRCSPRSGDLSVYWYQQSLDQGLQFLIQYYNGEERAKGNILERFSAQQFPDLHSELNLSSLELGDSALYFCASSVSANTYEQYFGPGTRLTVT.

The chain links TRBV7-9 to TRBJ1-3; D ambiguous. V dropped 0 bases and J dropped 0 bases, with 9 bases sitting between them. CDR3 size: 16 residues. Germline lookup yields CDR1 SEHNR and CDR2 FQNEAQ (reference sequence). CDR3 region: CASSLAATGSGNTIYF. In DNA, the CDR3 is TGTGCCAGCAGCTTAGCGGCGACGGGCTCTGGAAACACCATATATTTT.

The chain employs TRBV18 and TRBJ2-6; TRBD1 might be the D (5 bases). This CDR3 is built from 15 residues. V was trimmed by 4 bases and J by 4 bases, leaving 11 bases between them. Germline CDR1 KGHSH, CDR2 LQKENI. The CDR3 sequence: CASSLQGMGANVLTF. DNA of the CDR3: TGTGCCAGCTCACTTCAGGGAATGGGGGCCAACGTCCTGACTTTC.

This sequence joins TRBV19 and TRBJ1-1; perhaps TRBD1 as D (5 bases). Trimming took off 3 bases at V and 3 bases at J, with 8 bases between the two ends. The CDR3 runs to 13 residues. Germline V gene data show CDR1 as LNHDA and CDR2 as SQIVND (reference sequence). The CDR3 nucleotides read TGTGCCAGTAGTATCATAGGGGACACTGAAGCTTTCTTT. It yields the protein CASSIIGDTEAFF.

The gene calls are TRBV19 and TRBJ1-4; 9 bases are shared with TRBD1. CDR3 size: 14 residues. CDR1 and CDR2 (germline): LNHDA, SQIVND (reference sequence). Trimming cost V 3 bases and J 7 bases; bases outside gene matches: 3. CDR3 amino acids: CASSMGTGFEKLFF. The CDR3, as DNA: TGTGCCAGTAGTATGGGGACAGGGTTTGAAAAACTGTTTTTT.

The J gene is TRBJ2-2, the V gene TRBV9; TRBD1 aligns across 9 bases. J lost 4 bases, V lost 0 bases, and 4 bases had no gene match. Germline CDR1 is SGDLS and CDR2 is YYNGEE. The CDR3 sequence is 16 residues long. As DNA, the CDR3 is TGTGCCAGCAGCGTAGGGACAGGGGCGGGCACCGGGGAGCTGTTTTTT. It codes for CASSVGTGAGTGELFF.

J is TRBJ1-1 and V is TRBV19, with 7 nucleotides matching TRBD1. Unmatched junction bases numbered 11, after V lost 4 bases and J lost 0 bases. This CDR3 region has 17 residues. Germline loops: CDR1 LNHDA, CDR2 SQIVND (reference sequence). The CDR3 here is CASSSVYITGVNTEAFF. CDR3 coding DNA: TGTGCCAGTAGTAGCGTATATATCACAGGGGTGAACACTGAAGCTTTCTTT.

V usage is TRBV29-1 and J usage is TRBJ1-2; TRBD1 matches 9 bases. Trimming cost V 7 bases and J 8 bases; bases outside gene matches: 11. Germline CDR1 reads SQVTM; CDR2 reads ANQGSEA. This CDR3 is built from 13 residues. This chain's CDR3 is CSGQKQGARGYTF. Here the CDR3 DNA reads TGCAGCGGCCAAAAACAGGGGGCTCGAGGCTACACCTTC.

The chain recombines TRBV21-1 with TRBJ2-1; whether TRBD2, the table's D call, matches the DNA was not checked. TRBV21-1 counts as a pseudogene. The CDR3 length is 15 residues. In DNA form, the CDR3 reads TGTGCCAGCAGCAAAGAACTAGCATCGGTCAATGAGCAGTTCTTC. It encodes CASSKELASVNEQFF.

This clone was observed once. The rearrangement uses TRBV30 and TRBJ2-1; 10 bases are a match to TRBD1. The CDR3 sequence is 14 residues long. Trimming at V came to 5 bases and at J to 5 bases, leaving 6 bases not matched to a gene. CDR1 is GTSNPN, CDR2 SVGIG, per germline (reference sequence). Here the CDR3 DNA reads TGTGCCTGGTCTAAAGGGACAGGGGACAATGAGCAGTTCTTC. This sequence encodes CAWSKGTGDNEQFF. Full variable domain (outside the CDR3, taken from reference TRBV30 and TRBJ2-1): SQTIHQWPATLVQPVGSPLSLECTVEGTSNPNLYWYRQAAGRGLQLLFYSVGIGQISSEVPQNLSASRPQDRQFILSSKKLLLSDSGFYLCAWSKGTGDNEQFFGPGTRLTVL.

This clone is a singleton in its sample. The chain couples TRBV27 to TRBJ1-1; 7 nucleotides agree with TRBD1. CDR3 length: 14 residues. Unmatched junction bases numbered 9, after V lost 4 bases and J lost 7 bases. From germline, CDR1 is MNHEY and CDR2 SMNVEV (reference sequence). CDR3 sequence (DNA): TGTGCCAGCAGTTCAAATTGGGACAGATATGAAGCTTTCTTT. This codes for CASSSNWDRYEAFF.

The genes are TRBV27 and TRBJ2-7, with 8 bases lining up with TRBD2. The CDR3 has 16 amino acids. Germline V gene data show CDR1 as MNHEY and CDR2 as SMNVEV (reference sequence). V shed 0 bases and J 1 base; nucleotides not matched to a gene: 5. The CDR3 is CASSLSRLARSYEQYF. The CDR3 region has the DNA TGTGCCAGCAGTTTATCGCGACTAGCGCGATCCTACGAGCAGTACTTC.

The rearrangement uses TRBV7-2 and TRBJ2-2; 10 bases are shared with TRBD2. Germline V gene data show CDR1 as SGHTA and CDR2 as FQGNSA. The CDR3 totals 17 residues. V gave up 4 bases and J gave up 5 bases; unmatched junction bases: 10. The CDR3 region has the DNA TGTGCCAGCAGCTCATTTCTAGCGGGGGTAGGAACCGGGGAGCTGTTTTTT. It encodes CASSSFLAGVGTGELFF.

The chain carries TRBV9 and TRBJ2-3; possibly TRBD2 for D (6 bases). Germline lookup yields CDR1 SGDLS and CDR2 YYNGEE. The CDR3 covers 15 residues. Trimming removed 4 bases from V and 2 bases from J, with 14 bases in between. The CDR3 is CASSQYSGLTDTQYF. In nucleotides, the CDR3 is TGTGCCAGCAGCCAATATAGCGGACTCACAGATACGCAGTATTTT.

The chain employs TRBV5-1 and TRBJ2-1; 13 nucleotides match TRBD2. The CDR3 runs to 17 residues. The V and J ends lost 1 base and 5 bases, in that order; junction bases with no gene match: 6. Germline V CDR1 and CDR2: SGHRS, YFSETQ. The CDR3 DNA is TGCGCCAGCAGCTTGTGGACTAGCGGGAGTTGGGACAATGAGCAGTTCTTC. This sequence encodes CASSLWTSGSWDNEQFF.